This record concerns one T cell receptor beta chain sequence. The target antigen is unknown. The source of the sample is a study of T-cell memory formation after mild COVID-19. General study findings and limits: A subset of responding clones appeared in pre-infection memory, suggesting cross-reactive memory joined. CD4/CD8 balance characterized clones contracting day 15 to 85, and CD4+ skew characterized later expanders. The main location of contracting CD4+ clones was CM and EM, and that of contracting CD8+ clones was EMRA.

Each CDR3 protein is one row after TCRdb ran MiXCR on the 5' RACE reads. Among roughly 200,000 distinct CDR3 sequences listed, about a sixth were seen once. Germline assignment: CDR1 SGHTA and CDR2 FQGNSA. Deletions cut 1 base from V and 2 bases from J, with 12 bases between. The CDR3 extends over 16 amino acids. The specimen was PBMCs or a T cell subset sorted from them (not recorded which). The TCR was taken from an adult woman who had mild COVID-19 (a few samples of this study predate the infection). Cell type and time point are not known. The rearrangement joins TRBV7-2 to TRBJ2-1, with D perhaps matching TRBD1 or TRBD2 (5 bases each). The CDR3 nucleotides read TGTGCCAGCAGCTTAGGAGGGGAAGGACCCTACAATGAGCAGTTCTTC. Its translation is CASSLGGEGPYNEQFF.